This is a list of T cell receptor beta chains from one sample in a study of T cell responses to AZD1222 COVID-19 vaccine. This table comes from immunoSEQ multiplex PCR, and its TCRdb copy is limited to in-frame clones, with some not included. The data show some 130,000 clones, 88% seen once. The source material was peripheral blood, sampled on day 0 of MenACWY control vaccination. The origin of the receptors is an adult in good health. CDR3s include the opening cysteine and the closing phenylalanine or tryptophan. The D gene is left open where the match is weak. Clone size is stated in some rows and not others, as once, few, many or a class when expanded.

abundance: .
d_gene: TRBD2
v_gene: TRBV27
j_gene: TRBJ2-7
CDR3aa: CASSLGTSGIYEQYF
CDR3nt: TGTGCCAGCAGTTTAGGGACTAGCGGGATTTACGAGCAGTACTTC

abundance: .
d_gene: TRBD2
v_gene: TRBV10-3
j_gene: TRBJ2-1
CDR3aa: CAITQTLAGDPQGAYNEQFF
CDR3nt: TGTGCCATCACCCAAACTCTAGCGGGAGATCCCCAGGGTGCCTACAATGAGCAGTTCTTC

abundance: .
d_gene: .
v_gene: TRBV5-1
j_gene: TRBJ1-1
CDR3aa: CASSLEGTLNTEAFF
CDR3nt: TGCGCCAGCAGCTTGGAAGGGACATTGAACACTGAAGCTTTCTTT

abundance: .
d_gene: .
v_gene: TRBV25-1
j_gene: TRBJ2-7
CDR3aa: CASSEGSREQYF
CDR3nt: TGTGCCAGCAGTGAGGGATCTAGGGAGCAGTACTTC

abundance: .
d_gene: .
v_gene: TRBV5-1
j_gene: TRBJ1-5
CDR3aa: CASSPDITPNQPQHF
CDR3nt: TGCGCCAGCAGTCCGGATATAACCCCCAATCAGCCCCAGCATTTT

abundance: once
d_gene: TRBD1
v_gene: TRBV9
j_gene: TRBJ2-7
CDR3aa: CASSVEGRGPEQYF
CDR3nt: TGTGCCAGCAGCGTAGAGGGCAGGGGGCCCGAGCAGTACTTC

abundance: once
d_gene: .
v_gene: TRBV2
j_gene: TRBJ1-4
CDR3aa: CASKGSAVYDEKLFF
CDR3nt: TGTGCCAGCAAAGGATCCGCAGTGTACGATGAAAAACTGTTTTTT

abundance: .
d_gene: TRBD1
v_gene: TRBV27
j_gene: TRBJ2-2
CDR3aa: CASATGTAAGELFF
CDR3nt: TGTGCCAGCGCAACCGGGACAGCAGCGGGGGAGCTGTTTTTT

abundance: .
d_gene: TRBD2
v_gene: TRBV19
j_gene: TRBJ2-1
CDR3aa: CASSLTAGGLLYNEQFF
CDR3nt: TGTGCCAGTAGTCTAACAGCGGGAGGGCTCCTCTACAATGAGCAGTTCTTC

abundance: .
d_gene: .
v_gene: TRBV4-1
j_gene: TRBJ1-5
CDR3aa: CASSQDTKQINQPQHF
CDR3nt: TGCGCCAGCAGCCAAGATACGAAACAGATCAATCAGCCCCAGCATTTT

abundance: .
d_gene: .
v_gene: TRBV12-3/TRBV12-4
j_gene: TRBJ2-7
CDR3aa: CASRFGPNEQYF
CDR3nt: TGTGCCAGCAGATTCGGCCCAAACGAGCAGTACTTC

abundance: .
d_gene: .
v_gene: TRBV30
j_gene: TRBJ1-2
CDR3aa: CAWKGSFYYGYTF
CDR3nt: TGTGCCTGGAAGGGCAGCTTCTACTATGGCTACACCTTC

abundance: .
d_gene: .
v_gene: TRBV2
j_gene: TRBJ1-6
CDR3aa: CASSGQLNSPLHF
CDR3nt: TGTGCCAGCAGTGGACAGCTAAATTCACCCCTCCACTTT

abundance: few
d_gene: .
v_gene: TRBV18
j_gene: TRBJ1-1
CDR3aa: CASSPSLAEAFF
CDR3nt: TGTGCCAGCTCACCATCCCTGGCTGAAGCTTTCTTT

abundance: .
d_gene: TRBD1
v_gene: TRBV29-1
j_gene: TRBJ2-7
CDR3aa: CSVRDRLTYEQYF
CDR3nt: TGCAGCGTTCGGGACAGGCTTACCTACGAGCAGTACTTC

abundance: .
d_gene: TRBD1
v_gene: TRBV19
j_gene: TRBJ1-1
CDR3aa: CASTRTGDTEAFF
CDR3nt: TGTGCCAGTACCCGGACAGGGGACACTGAAGCTTTCTTT

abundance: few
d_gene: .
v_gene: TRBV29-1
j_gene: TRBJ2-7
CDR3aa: CSVEDLSYEQYF
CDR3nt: TGCAGCGTTGAAGATCTTAGCTACGAGCAGTACTTC

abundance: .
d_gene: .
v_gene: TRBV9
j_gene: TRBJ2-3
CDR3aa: CASSGRGIGTYPDTQYF
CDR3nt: TGTGCCAGCAGCGGCCGGGGAATCGGGACTTATCCTGATACGCAGTATTTT

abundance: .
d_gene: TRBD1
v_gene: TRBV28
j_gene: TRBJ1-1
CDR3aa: CASLGTGFLRTEAFF
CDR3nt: TGTGCCAGCTTGGGGACAGGTTTTTTGCGCACTGAAGCTTTCTTT

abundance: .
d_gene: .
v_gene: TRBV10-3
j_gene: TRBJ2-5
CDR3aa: CAISDGSTGETQYF
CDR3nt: TGTGCCATCAGTGACGGGTCGACCGGGGAGACCCAGTACTTC